This record concerns one TCR beta chain sequence. The antigen remains undetermined. The length of the CDR3 is 12 residues. Trimming pared 8 bases from V and 9 bases from J, leaving 14 bases between. TCRdb re-analysed the 5' RACE reads in MiXCR, keeping a single row per CDR3 protein. Among about 150,000 distinct CDR3 sequences listed, roughly a fifth were seen once. These data are taken from a study of T-cell memory formation after mild COVID-19. At the level of the study: TCR clusters largely stayed donor specific. Study-wide results and caveats: CD4/CD8 balance held among clones contracting day 15 to 85, and later expanders leaned CD4+.

The sequencing input was PBMCs or a T cell subset sorted from them (not recorded which). The rearrangement links TRBV12-3 or TRBV12-4 to TRBJ2-1; D gene uncertain. This TCR was sampled from an adult woman who had mild COVID-19 (a few samples of this study predate the infection). Cell type and time point are not known. This chain's CDR3 is CASFPGLGEQFF. In nucleotides, the CDR3 is TGTGCCAGCTTCCCCGGATTGGGTGAGCAGTTCTTC.